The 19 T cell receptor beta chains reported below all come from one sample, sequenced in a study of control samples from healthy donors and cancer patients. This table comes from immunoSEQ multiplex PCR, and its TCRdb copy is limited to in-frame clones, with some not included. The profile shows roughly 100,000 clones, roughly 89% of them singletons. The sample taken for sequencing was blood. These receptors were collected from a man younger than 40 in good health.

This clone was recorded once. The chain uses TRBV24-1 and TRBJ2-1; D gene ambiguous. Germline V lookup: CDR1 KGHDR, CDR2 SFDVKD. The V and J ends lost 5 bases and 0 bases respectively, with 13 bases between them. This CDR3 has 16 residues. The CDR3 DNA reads TGTGCCACCAGTGCCCTGAGCGCGGACTCCTACAATGAGCAGTTCTTC. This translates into CATSALSADSYNEQFF.

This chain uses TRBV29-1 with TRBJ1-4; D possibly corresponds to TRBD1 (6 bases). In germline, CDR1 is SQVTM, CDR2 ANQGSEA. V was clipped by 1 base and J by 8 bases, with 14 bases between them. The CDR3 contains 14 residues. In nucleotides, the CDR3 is TGCAGCGTTGAAGTTCCAGGGGCCACGGAAAAACTGTTTTTT. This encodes CSVEVPGATEKLFF.

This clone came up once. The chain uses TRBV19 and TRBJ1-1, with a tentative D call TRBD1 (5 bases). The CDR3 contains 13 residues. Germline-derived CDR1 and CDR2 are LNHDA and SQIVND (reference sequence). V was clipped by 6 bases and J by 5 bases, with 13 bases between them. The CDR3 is CASRRGVVTEAFF. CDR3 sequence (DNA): TGTGCCAGTAGGAGAGGGGTTGTAACTGAAGCTTTCTTT. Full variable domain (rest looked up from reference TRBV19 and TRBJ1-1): DGGITQSPKYLFRKEGQNVTLSCEQNLNHDAMYWYRQDPGQGLRLIYYSQIVNDFQKGDIAEGYSVSREKKESFPLTVTSAQKNPTAFYLCASRRGVVTEAFFGQGTRLTVV.

This CDR3 is CAISEMGPVGGEQYV. CDR3 DNA: TGTGCCATCAGTGAGATGGGGCCGGTTGGGGGCGAGCAGTACGTC. The chain joins TRBV10-3 to TRBJ2-7; perhaps D is TRBD1 or TRBD2 (5 bases each). The CDR3 has 15 residues. Germline V gives CDR1 ENHRY, CDR2 SYGVKD. V lost 2 bases to trimming and J lost 6 bases, with 17 bases between them.

The CDR3 DNA reads TGTGCCAGCAGCGGAAAAACACCGGGACTAGCGGGAGATAATGAGCAGTTCTTC. Amino acid sequence: CASSGKTPGLAGDNEQFF. The chain has TRBV9 and TRBJ2-1; 14 positions match TRBD2. Germline trimming cut 3 bases from V and 7 bases from J; bases unmatched to any gene: 12. The germline V gene encodes CDR1 SGDLS and CDR2 YYNGEE. The CDR3 runs 18 residues.

The DNA for the CDR3 is TGTGCCAGCAGCTTCTCGAGACTCTACACTGAAGCTTTCTTT. Encoded protein: CASSFSRLYTEAFF. V gene TRBV7-2 combines with J gene TRBJ1-1; D call uncertain. The CDR3 covers 14 residues. V was clipped by 3 bases and J by 3 bases, with 11 bases between them. CDR1 is SGHTA, CDR2 FQGNSA, per germline.

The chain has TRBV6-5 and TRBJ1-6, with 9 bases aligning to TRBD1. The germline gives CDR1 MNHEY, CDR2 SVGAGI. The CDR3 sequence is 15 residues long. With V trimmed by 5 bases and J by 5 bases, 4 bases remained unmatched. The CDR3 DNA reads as TGTGCCAGCAGTAACTACAGGGGGCATAATTCACCCCTCCACTTT. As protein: CASSNYRGHNSPLHF.

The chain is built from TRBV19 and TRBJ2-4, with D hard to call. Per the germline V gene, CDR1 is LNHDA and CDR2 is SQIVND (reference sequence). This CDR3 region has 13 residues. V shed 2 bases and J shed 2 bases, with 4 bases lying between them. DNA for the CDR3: TGTGCCAGTAGTATAAAGACCAAAAACATTCAGTACTTC. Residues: CASSIKTKNIQYF.

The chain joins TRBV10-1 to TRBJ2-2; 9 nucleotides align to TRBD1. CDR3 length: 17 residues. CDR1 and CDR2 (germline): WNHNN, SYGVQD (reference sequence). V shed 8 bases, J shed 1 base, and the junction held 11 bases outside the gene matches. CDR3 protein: CASGKKPGQGNTGELFF. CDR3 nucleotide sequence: TGCGCCAGCGGGAAAAAACCGGGACAGGGGAACACCGGGGAGCTGTTTTTT.

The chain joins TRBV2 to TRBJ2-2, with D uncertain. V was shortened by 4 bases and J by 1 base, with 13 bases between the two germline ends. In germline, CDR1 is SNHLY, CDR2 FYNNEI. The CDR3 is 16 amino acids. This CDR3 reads CASSGEGLLNTGELFF. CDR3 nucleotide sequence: TGTGCCAGCAGTGGGGAAGGGCTCCTGAACACCGGGGAGCTGTTTTTT.

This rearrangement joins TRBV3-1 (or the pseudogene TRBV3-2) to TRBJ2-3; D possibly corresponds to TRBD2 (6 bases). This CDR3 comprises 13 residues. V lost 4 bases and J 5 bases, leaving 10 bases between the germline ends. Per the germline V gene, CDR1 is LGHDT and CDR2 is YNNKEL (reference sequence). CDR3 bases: TGTGCCAGCAGCCTACAGCGGGTAGATACGCAGTATTTT. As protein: CASSLQRVDTQYF.

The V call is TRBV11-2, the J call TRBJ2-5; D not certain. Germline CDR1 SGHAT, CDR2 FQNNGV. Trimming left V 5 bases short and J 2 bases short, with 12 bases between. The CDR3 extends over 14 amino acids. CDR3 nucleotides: TGTGCCAGCAGCCCGCAGCAACTACAAGAGACCCAGTACTTC. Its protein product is CASSPQQLQETQYF.

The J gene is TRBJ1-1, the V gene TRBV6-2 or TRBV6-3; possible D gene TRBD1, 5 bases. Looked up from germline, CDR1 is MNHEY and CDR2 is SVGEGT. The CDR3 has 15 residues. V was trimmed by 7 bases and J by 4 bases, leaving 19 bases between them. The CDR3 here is CASTPRGAGVTEAFF. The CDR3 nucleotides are TGTGCCAGCACCCCCCGTGGAGCGGGGGTCACTGAAGCTTTCTTT.

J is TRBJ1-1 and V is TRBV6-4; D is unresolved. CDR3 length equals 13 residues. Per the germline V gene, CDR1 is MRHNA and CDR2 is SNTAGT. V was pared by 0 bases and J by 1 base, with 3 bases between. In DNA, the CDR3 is TGTGCCAGCAGTGACTCACAGAACACTGAAGCTTTCTTT. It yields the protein CASSDSQNTEAFF.

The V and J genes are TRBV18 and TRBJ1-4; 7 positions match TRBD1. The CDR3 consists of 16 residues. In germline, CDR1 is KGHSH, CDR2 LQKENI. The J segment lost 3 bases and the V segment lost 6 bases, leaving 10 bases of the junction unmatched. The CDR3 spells CASSSPQGVSNEKLFF. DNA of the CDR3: TGTGCCAGCTCGTCCCCGCAGGGGGTGTCTAATGAAAAACTGTTTTTT.

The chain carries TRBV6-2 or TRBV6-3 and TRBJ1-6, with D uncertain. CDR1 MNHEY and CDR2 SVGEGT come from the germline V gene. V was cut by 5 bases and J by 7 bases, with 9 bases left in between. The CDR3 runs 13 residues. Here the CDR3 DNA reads TGTGCCAGCAGTGGAGTGTGGAATTCACCCCTCCACTTT. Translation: CASSGVWNSPLHF.

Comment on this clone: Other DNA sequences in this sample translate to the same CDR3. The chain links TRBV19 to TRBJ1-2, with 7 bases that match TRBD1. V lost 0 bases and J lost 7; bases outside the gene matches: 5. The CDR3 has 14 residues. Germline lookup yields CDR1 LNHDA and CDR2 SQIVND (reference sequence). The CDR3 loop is CASSIDRQGGGYTF. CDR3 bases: TGTGCCAGTAGTATAGATCGACAGGGAGGTGGCTACACCTTC.

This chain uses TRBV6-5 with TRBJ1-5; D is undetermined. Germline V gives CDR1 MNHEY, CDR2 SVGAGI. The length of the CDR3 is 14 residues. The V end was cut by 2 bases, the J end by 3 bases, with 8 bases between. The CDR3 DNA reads TGTGCCAGCAGTTACCGAGGGTTCAATCAGCCCCAGCATTTT. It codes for CASSYRGFNQPQHF.

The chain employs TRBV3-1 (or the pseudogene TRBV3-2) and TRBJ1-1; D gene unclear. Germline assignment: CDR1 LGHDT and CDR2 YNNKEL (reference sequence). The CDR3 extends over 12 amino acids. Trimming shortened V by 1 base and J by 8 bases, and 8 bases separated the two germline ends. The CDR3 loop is CASSQGRREAFF. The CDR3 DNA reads TGTGCCAGCAGCCAAGGTCGCAGGGAAGCTTTCTTT.